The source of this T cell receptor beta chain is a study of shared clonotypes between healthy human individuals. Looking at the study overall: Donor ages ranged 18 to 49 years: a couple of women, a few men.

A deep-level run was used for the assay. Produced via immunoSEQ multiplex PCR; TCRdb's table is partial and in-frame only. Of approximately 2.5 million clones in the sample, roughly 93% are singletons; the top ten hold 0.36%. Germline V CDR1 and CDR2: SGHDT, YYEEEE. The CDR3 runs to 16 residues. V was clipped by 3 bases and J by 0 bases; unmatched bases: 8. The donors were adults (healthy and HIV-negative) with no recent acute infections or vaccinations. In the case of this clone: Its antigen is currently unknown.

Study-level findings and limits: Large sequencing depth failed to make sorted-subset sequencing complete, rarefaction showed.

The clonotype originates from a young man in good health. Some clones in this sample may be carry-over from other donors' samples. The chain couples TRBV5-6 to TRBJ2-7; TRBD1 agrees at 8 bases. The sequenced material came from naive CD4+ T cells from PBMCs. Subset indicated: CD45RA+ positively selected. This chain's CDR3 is CASSWWTGKFSYEQYF. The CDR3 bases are TGTGCCAGCAGCTGGTGGACAGGGAAATTCTCCTACGAGCAGTACTTC.